This T cell receptor (beta chain) derives from a study of blood T cell repertoires in COVID-19. Background on the study: Nucleic acid was either cDNA or gDNA, and it came from T cells, B-cell-depleted T cells, or PBMCs.

Seattle researchers signed up patients amid active infection and tracked them longitudinally. Per germline, CDR1 LGHDT and CDR2 YNNKEL (reference sequence). The J segment lost 6 bases and the V segment lost 5 bases, leaving 6 bases of the junction unmatched. This CDR3 contains 14 residues. Assay: immunoSEQ multiplex PCR; the TCRdb copy retains only in-frame clones and omits some. The sample has 100,000 or so clones, approximately 86% seen once. Source material: peripheral blood. The chain combines TRBV3-1 (or the pseudogene TRBV3-2) with TRBJ1-2; TRBD1 matches at 10 bases. This TCR was recovered from a woman between 50 and 59 years old with COVID-19, enrolled during active disease. The CDR3 DNA follows: TGTGCCAGCAGCAAGCGGGACAGGGGAGATGGCTACACCTTC. Its translation is CASSKRDRGDGYTF.